This T cell receptor (beta chain) was documented in a study of blood T cells in healthy people across ages. The CDR3 has 15 amino acids. V was trimmed by 0 bases and J by 15 bases, leaving 21 bases between them. The germline V gene has CDR1 SGHTA and CDR2 FQGNSA. The use of a sample-barcoded 5' primer and a J-beta primer mix characterized a second PCR of roughly 7 to 12 cycles. Each CDR3 protein is one row after TCRdb ran MiXCR on the 5' RACE reads. This table has fewer than 950,000 distinct CDR3 sequences, approximately 35% appearing once. J is TRBJ2-1 and V is TRBV7-2, with D unresolved. What was sequenced was blood. The clonotype was recovered from a man younger than 30 in good health. The CDR3 DNA sequence: TGTGCCAGCAGCTTAGCCCCGAAGGGAAGGGAAAGTCCGTTCTTC. This translates into CASSLAPKGRESPFF.